This entry is about one T cell receptor (beta chain). This clone's antigen is unknown. Base qualities are not at hand, and no much larger clone is one base apart. The data are from a study of blood T cell repertoires in COVID-19 (dated by TCRdb to 2018 to 2021). About the full investigation: The collaborator samples originated in the United States, Italy and Spain and spanned the acute and convalescent phases of COVID-19. Deeply sampled blood TCRbeta repertoires from subjects exposed to, actively infected with, or recovered from COVID-19 were included in the dataset. Samples were obtained from the ongoing ImmuneRACE study (first 160 participants) and from approximately 1,200 subjects provided by 6 global collaborators. The prospective study material was composed of cDNA or gDNA derived from T cells, B-cell-depleted T cells, or PBMCs. HLA class I and class II types, where available, came from metadata supplied by the sample provider rather than from assay-based typing. A freely available public database, intended as a resource for researchers studying the immune response to SARS-CoV-2, is where the repertoires were released. Nearly every sample came with metadata listing a de-identified subject ID, COVID-19 status, age in years and sex. Paper-wide results and their limitations: The quantity of clinical and demographic metadata differed by source and by participant and was supplied without curation.

Each collaborating institution followed its own protocols to collect whole blood in K2EDTA tubes. Collaborator samples were shipped for TCRbeta analysis as frozen whole blood, isolated PBMCs, or DNA extracted from either sample type. V is reduced by 4 bases and J by 3 bases, leaving a spacing of 15 bases between them. CDR1 is given as GTSNPN and CDR2 as SVGIG, both from the germline V gene (reference sequence). Including cysteine and phenylalanine, the CDR3 has 14 amino acids. Only the CDR3 region is kept as DNA, spanning 42 bases read in frame from base 1. TCRbeta CDR3 regions were amplified from genomic DNA by means of the immunoSEQ Assay, a bias-controlled multiplex PCR. In the source study's methods: The number of nucleated cells in each sample was estimated from the amplification of reference gene primers within the assay. Sequence reads were collapsed and filtered to measure the absolute abundance of every unique TCRbeta CDR3 rearrangement. Productive Simpson clonality was computed per sample as the square root of Simpson's diversity index over productive rearrangements. Imported from immuneACCESS, the table was reduced by TCRdb to in-frame sequences with V and J called. These copies leave out some clones; in studies compared against another copy, an unresolved V gene accounts for under half, and the cause of the remainder is not known. The V and J calls and clone size are taken from that table; D and trimming were inferred from the DNA. The sample table contains more than 150,000 clones; only one count was recorded for around 86% of them. The ten top clones hold around 7% of the sample.

Rearrangement joined TRBV30 to TRBJ1-1; too little of a D gene remains to name it. What was sequenced was peripheral blood. The sequence was collected from a man aged 40-49 years with acute or convalescent COVID-19. The CDR3 in this case is CAWKVGLGDTEAFF. The bases read TGTGCCTGGAAGGTAGGCCTCGGGGACACTGAAGCTTTCTTT.